Listed below are T cell receptor beta chains from one sample, sequenced in a study of T-cell memory formation after mild COVID-19. TCRdb re-called the 5' RACE reads with MiXCR, one entry per CDR3 protein. The sample includes about 320,000 distinct CDR3 sequences, roughly 13% seen only once; the top ten take over 20%. The sequencing input was PBMCs or a T cell subset sorted from them (not recorded which). These receptors were collected from a man younger than 35 who had mild COVID-19 (a few samples of this study predate the infection). Cell type and time point are not known. CDR3s include the opening cysteine and the closing phenylalanine or tryptophan. D genes are given only for firm matches. Clone size is given for some rows only: seen once, a few or many times, or a class if the clone is expanded.

-	TRBV6-5	TRBJ2-7	TRBD1	TGTGCCAGCAGTTACTCGGACAGGCTTACCTACGAGCAGTACTTC	CASSYSDRLTYEQYF
few	TRBV4-3	TRBJ2-3	-	TGCGCCAGCAGCCAAGAGGGAGTAGATACGCAGTATTTT	CASSQEGVDTQYF
once	TRBV5-1	TRBJ2-2	-	TGCGCCAGCAGAGGTGGAGACTCCGGGGAGCTGTTTTTT	CASRGGDSGELFF
few	TRBV12-3/TRBV12-4	TRBJ1-5	TRBD1	TGTGCCAGCAGTACAGGGGGGGAACCGGGGCAGCCCCAGCATTTT	CASSTGGEPGQPQHF
-	TRBV4-3	TRBJ2-3	-	TGCGCCAGCAGCCAAGAGTGGGCTCCAACAGATACGCAGTATTTT	CASSQEWAPTDTQYF
-	TRBV4-3	TRBJ1-1	-	TGCGCCAGCAGCCAAGACTGGGGTAGTACTGAAGCTTTCTTT	CASSQDWGSTEAFF
-	TRBV20-1	TRBJ1-3	-	TGCAGCTGTGGGGTGGGGTACGGAAACACCATATATTTT	CSCGVGYGNTIYF
-	TRBV28	TRBJ2-4	-	TGTGCCAGCAGTCGGACGATGCCCGGAAACATTCAGTACTTC	CASSRTMPGNIQYF
-	TRBV20-1	TRBJ1-1	-	TGCAGTGCTAGTGTTGCGGATGGGACCACTGAAGCTTTCTTT	CSASVADGTTEAFF
few	TRBV7-2	TRBJ2-7	-	TGTGCCAGCAGCCAGGGGTTCTTAACCTACGAGCAGTACTTC	CASSQGFLTYEQYF
many	TRBV7-6	TRBJ2-5	-	TGTGCCAGCAGCCAGATGGAGACCCAGTACTTC	CASSQMETQYF
-	TRBV7-2	TRBJ2-1	-	TGTGCCAGCAGAAGGGGGAGTTCCTACAATGAGCAGTTCTTC	CASRRGSSYNEQFF
-	TRBV5-1	TRBJ2-1	TRBD2	TGCGCCAGCAGCTTCGGTACTAGCGGGAACAATGAGCAGTTCTTC	CASSFGTSGNNEQFF
once	TRBV10-3	TRBJ2-7	-	TGTGCCATCAGCACAGGGTACTACGAGCAGTACTTC	CAISTGYYEQYF
few	TRBV20-1	TRBJ1-2	-	TGCAGTGCTCCATTTCGGGGGACTGGCTACACCTTC	CSAPFRGTGYTF
-	TRBV7-2	TRBJ2-7	-	TGTGCCAGCAGCTCGGACTTTATGCAAGAGCAGTACTTC	CASSSDFMQEQYF
few	TRBV1	TRBJ2-5	-	TGCACCAGCAGCCTGATTGATCCCCCGCTGAGAGAGACCCAGTACTTC	CTSSLIDPPLRETQYF
few	TRBV19	TRBJ2-3	-	TGTGCCAGTAGTATCCAGGGAGCGACAGATACGCAGTATTTT	CASSIQGATDTQYF
-	TRBV12-3/TRBV12-4	TRBJ1-6	-	TGTGCCAGCAGTTCCGAACCAGCAGCCTCACCCCTCCACTTT	CASSSEPAASPLHF
few	TRBV7-2	TRBJ2-1	-	TGTGCCAGCAGCGAACAGGGAGGTCACTTCAATGAGCAGTTCTTC	CASSEQGGHFNEQFF
few	TRBV20-1	TRBJ2-1	-	TGCAGTGCCATACAGACGAGCTCCTACAATGAGCAGTTCTTC	CSAIQTSSYNEQFF
-	TRBV3-1	TRBJ1-6	-	TGTGCCAGCACCCTGGCCCTGGACCCCTATAATTCACCCCTCCACTTT	CASTLALDPYNSPLHF
-	TRBV2	TRBJ1-5	-	TGTGCCAGCAGCCGGGGGGGGGTCCGAGAATATAGCAATCAGCCCCAGCATTTT	CASSRGGVREYSNQPQHF
few	TRBV3-1	TRBJ1-6	-	TGTGCCAGCAGCCAATTGTGGAATTCACCCCTCCACTTT	CASSQLWNSPLHF
-	TRBV20-1	TRBJ2-3	TRBD2	TGCAGTGCCCGCCGGGAAGCGGGGAGCACAGATACGCAGTATTTT	CSARREAGSTDTQYF
-	TRBV6-6	TRBJ2-7	TRBD1	TGTGCCAGCAGTTTCCAGGGGGCCCACGAGCAGTACTTC	CASSFQGAHEQYF
many	TRBV5-1	TRBJ2-5	-	TGCGCCAGCACCCTCGGCGGAAGGGGAGAGACCCAGTACTTC	CASTLGGRGETQYF
few	TRBV3-1	TRBJ1-2	-	TGTGCCAGCAGCCAAGATAACTCTGGAGGCTACACCTTC	CASSQDNSGGYTF
-	TRBV7-2	TRBJ2-1	TRBD2	TGTGCCAGCAGCTCCCGGGCTAGCGGGGGGGGTAATGAGCAGTTCTTC	CASSSRASGGGNEQFF
-	TRBV4-2	TRBJ2-1	-	TGTGCCAGCAGCCAAGGGAGCAATGAGCAGTTCTTC	CASSQGSNEQFF